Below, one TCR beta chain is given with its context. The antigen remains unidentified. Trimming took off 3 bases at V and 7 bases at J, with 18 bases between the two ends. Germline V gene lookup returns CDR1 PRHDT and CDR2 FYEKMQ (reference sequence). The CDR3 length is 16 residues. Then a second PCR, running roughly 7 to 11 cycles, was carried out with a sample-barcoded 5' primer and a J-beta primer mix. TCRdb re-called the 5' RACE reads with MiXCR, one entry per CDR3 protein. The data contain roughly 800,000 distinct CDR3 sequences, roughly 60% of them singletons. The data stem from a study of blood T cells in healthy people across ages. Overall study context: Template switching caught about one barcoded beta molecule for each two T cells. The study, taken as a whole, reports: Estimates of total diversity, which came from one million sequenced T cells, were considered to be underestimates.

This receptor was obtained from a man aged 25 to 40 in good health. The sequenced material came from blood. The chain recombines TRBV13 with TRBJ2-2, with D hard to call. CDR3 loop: CASSLHRSVEIGELFF. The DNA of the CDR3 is TGTGCCAGCAGCTTGCATCGCTCAGTCGAGATCGGGGAGCTGTTTTTT.